These 11 T cell receptor beta chains share one sample of origin, sequenced in a study of T cells in Graves' hyperthyroidism and ophthalmopathy. Amplification targeted TCR beta CDR3 regions from RNA transcripts. HTBI primers were the set used in a first-round RT-PCR of the TCR CDR3. TCRdb re-called the multiplex PCR reads through MiXCR, storing one row per CDR3 protein. The table shows approximately 520,000 distinct CDR3 sequences, with around 22% occurring only once. The specimen was blood. The receptors were gathered from a woman aged 25-40 years with Graves' ophthalmopathy.

Ten or more counts support this clonotype. A much larger clone sits a single nucleotide away, making a read error possible. The chain combines TRBV19 with TRBJ2-5, with D perhaps assigned TRBD1 or TRBD2 (5 bases each). The CDR3 runs to 14 residues. From germline, CDR1 is LNHDA and CDR2 SQIVND (reference sequence). For the CDR3, the DNA is TGTGCCAGTAGTATAGGGGGGTCCCAAGAGGCCCAGTACTTC. Translating it yields CASSIGGSQEAQYF.

This clonotype was detected many times. The CDR3 nucleotides are TGTGCCAGCAGTTCTCTAGCTCCAGAGACCCAGTACTTC. Its translation is CASSSLAPETQYF. J is TRBJ2-5 and V is TRBV2, with D perhaps matching TRBD2 (5 bases). The CDR3 contains 13 residues. Germline values: CDR1 SNHLY, CDR2 FYNNEI. V gave up 5 bases and J gave up 4 bases, with 11 bases separating them. The entire variable domain, with the rest obtained from reference TRBV2 and TRBJ2-5, is as follows: EPEVTQTPSHQVTQMGQEVILRCVPISNHLYFYWYRQILGQKVEFLVSFYNNEISEKSEIFDDQFSVERPDGSNFTLKIRSTKLEDSAMYFCASSSLAPETQYFGPGTRLLVL.

This clonotype was seen more than once but under ten times. J is TRBJ1-1 and V is TRBV20-1; D not certain. Germline loops: CDR1 DFQATT, CDR2 SNEGSKA (reference sequence). The germline V and J ends were trimmed by 3 bases and 8 bases, with 10 bases remaining between them. CDR3 length: 11 residues. The CDR3 nucleotides are TGCAGTGCTAGGGCTATGATCGAAGCTTTCTTT. It yields the protein CSARAMIEAFF.

This chain joins TRBV20-1 and TRBJ1-5, with a weak D call TRBD1 (6 bases). The CDR3 totals 15 residues. Germline V lookup: CDR1 DFQATT, CDR2 SNEGSKA (reference sequence). V lost 0 bases and J lost 6, with 15 bases in between. The CDR3 region is CSAREGAGVFQPQHF. Written as DNA, the CDR3 is TGCAGTGCTAGAGAGGGGGCAGGGGTTTTTCAGCCCCAGCATTTT.

DNA for the CDR3: TGTGCCAGCAGTGAAGCAGGCGGGGGGTTTCGGGAGACCCAGTACTTC. Protein: CASSEAGGGFRETQYF. The chain has TRBV6-1 and TRBJ2-5; 8 bases line up with TRBD2. With 0 bases clipped from V and 5 bases from J, the junction kept 8 bases outside the gene matches. The length of the CDR3 is 16 residues. The germline CDR1 and CDR2 sequences are MNHNS and SASEGT.

The V and J genes are TRBV6-5 and TRBJ1-2, with a possible D match to TRBD1 (5 bases). This CDR3 contains 14 residues. Germline-derived CDR1 and CDR2 are MNHEY and SVGAGI. With 0 bases removed from V and 3 bases from J, the gap between germline ends came to 8 bases. In DNA, the CDR3 is TGTGCCAGCAGTTACTCGACAGACTACTATGGCTACACCTTC. It is translated as CASSYSTDYYGYTF.

The chain carries TRBV4-1 and TRBJ2-1; TRBD1 matches at 8 bases. V shed 4 bases and J 9 bases; nucleotides not matched to a gene: 5. The CDR3 contains 13 residues. Germline values: CDR1 MGHRA, CDR2 YSYEKL. DNA of the CDR3: TGCGCCAGCAGCCGAGCACAGGGGGGTGAGCAGTTCTTC. It is translated as CASSRAQGGEQFF.

A few counts support this clonotype. The chain is built from TRBV30 and TRBJ2-7, with 8 bases identical to TRBD1. The CDR3 runs 14 residues. The germline V gene encodes CDR1 GTSNPN and CDR2 SVGIG (reference sequence). The junction had 7 bases not matched to a gene; V was cut back by 4 bases and J by 2 bases. CDR3 residues: CAWNSGQDTYEQYF. CDR3 nucleotide sequence: TGTGCCTGGAACTCGGGACAGGATACCTACGAGCAGTACTTC.

This clonotype was seen repeatedly, ten times or more. This chain uses TRBV7-8 with TRBJ2-7; maybe TRBD1 (6 bases). The V gene lost 5 bases and the J gene lost 0 bases, with 11 bases spanning the gap. Germline V gives CDR1 SGHVS, CDR2 FQNEAQ. This CDR3 region has 14 residues. The DNA of the CDR3 is TGTGCCAGCAGCAAGCAGGGGTTCTCCTACGAGCAGTACTTC. As protein: CASSKQGFSYEQYF.

This clonotype was counted ten times or more. The chain combines TRBV30 with TRBJ1-5, with a weak D call TRBD1 (6 bases). Looked up from germline, CDR1 is GTSNPN and CDR2 is SVGIG (reference sequence). The CDR3 contains 13 residues. With 3 bases removed from V and 8 bases from J, the gap between germline ends came to 14 bases. DNA for the CDR3: TGTGCCTGGAGCACTATTACAGGGAAGCCCCAGCATTTT. Translating it yields CAWSTITGKPQHF.

This clonotype appeared many times. The chain is built from TRBV24-1 and TRBJ2-5; a weak D match, TRBD1 (5 bases). This CDR3 is 14 amino acids long. Trimming removed 3 bases at V and 3 bases at J, with 10 bases between. Germline V CDR1 and CDR2: KGHDR, SFDVKD. The CDR3, as DNA: TGTGCCACCAGTGATCGTCAGGGAAAAGAGACCCAGTACTTC. Protein product: CATSDRQGKETQYF.